A selection of T cell receptor beta chains follows, all from one sample in a study of blood T cell repertoires in COVID-19. TCRdb keeps only in-frame clones here, not all; method: immunoSEQ multiplex PCR. The sample records 150,000 to 200,000 clones, roughly 87% being singletons. The sample consisted of peripheral blood. The origin of the receptors is a woman aged 45-59 years with acute or convalescent COVID-19. Each CDR3 is given with its conserved first and last residue. Fields, in order: J gene, V gene, D gene, clone size, CDR3 DNA, CDR3 protein. A D gene is named only where the DNA matches it firmly. Part of the rows lack a size; the others show once, few, many or a class for expanded clones.

j_call: TRBJ2-3; v_call: TRBV7-2; d_call: TRBD2; clone_size: NA; cdr3_nt: TGTGCCAGCAGCTTAACTAGCGGGGTACTCGATACGCAGTATTTT; cdr3_aa: CASSLTSGVLDTQYF
j_call: TRBJ1-3; v_call: TRBV15; d_call: NA; clone_size: NA; cdr3_nt: TGTGCCACCAGCAGAGATAGAGTCTCTGGAAACACCATATATTTT; cdr3_aa: CATSRDRVSGNTIYF
j_call: TRBJ2-1; v_call: TRBV3-1/TRBV3-2; d_call: TRBD2; clone_size: NA; cdr3_nt: TGTGCCAGCAGCTACCGGACCAGCGGGAGCCAACCCCCTACCAGTAAGCAGTTCTTC; cdr3_aa: CASSYRTSGSQPPTSKQFF
j_call: TRBJ1-1; v_call: TRBV6-6; d_call: TRBD1; clone_size: NA; cdr3_nt: TGTGCCAGCAGTTACCGGGACAGGGGAGCTTTCTTT; cdr3_aa: CASSYRDRGAFF
j_call: TRBJ2-1; v_call: TRBV13; d_call: NA; clone_size: few; cdr3_nt: TGTGCCAGCAGCTTATACAGGTACAATGAGCAGTTCTTC; cdr3_aa: CASSLYRYNEQFF
j_call: TRBJ2-4; v_call: TRBV14; d_call: TRBD2; clone_size: NA; cdr3_nt: TGTGCCAGCAGCCAAGAAAGTACTAGCGGGGGATGGGACATTCAGTACTTC; cdr3_aa: CASSQESTSGGWDIQYF
j_call: TRBJ2-7; v_call: TRBV5-1; d_call: TRBD2; clone_size: NA; cdr3_nt: TGCGCCAGCCGGGGGGTCTACGAGCAGTACTTC; cdr3_aa: CASRGVYEQYF
j_call: TRBJ1-6; v_call: TRBV19; d_call: NA; clone_size: NA; cdr3_nt: TGTGCCAGTAGCCACCTCGGGCAGGGGTATAATTCACCCCTCCACTTT; cdr3_aa: CASSHLGQGYNSPLHF
j_call: TRBJ2-6; v_call: TRBV6-2/TRBV6-3; d_call: TRBD1; clone_size: NA; cdr3_nt: TGTGCCAGCAGTTCGGCCGTTGGGACAGGGGGCTCTGGGGCCAACGTCCTGACTTTC; cdr3_aa: CASSSAVGTGGSGANVLTF
j_call: TRBJ2-5; v_call: TRBV7-2; d_call: TRBD2; clone_size: NA; cdr3_nt: TGTGCCAGCAGCCGCCTAGCGGGAGAAGAGACCCAGTACTTC; cdr3_aa: CASSRLAGEETQYF
j_call: TRBJ2-7; v_call: TRBV5-6; d_call: TRBD1; clone_size: NA; cdr3_nt: TGTGCCAGCAGCCTAGGACAGGGGCGGTACGAGCAGTACTTC; cdr3_aa: CASSLGQGRYEQYF
j_call: TRBJ1-2; v_call: TRBV7-9; d_call: NA; clone_size: NA; cdr3_nt: TGTGCCAGCAGCTTCACAGGGTTACACTATGGCTACACCTTC; cdr3_aa: CASSFTGLHYGYTF
j_call: TRBJ1-3; v_call: TRBV19; d_call: NA; clone_size: NA; cdr3_nt: TGTGCCAGTAGTATAGGTACAGCCTCTGGAAACACCATATATTTT; cdr3_aa: CASSIGTASGNTIYF
j_call: TRBJ1-6; v_call: TRBV4-3; d_call: NA; clone_size: NA; cdr3_nt: TGCGCCAGCAGCCATGACCCCCCGGGAGATTCACCCCTCCACTTT; cdr3_aa: CASSHDPPGDSPLHF
j_call: TRBJ1-2; v_call: TRBV3-1/TRBV3-2; d_call: NA; clone_size: NA; cdr3_nt: TGTGCCAGCAGCCAAGAGCAGGGAAACTATGGCTACACCTTC; cdr3_aa: CASSQEQGNYGYTF
j_call: TRBJ2-5; v_call: TRBV7-9; d_call: TRBD2; clone_size: NA; cdr3_nt: TGTGCCAGCAGCCCACGGACTAGCGGGGGCTTCGGGGCCCAGTACTTC; cdr3_aa: CASSPRTSGGFGAQYF
j_call: TRBJ2-2; v_call: TRBV3-1/TRBV3-2; d_call: TRBD2; clone_size: NA; cdr3_nt: TGTGCCAGCAGCCCCAAGGGTAGCGGGGGGCTGTACACCGGGGAGCTGTTTTTT; cdr3_aa: CASSPKGSGGLYTGELFF
j_call: TRBJ2-5; v_call: TRBV6-2/TRBV6-3; d_call: NA; clone_size: NA; cdr3_nt: TGTGCCAGCAGCCGGAGGGAGACCCAGTACTTC; cdr3_aa: CASSRRETQYF
j_call: TRBJ2-5; v_call: TRBV9; d_call: NA; clone_size: NA; cdr3_nt: TGTGCCAGCAGCGTAGGAAGCGGGCAAGGGGAGACCCAGTACTTC; cdr3_aa: CASSVGSGQGETQYF
j_call: TRBJ1-4; v_call: TRBV10-3; d_call: NA; clone_size: NA; cdr3_nt: TGTGCCATCAGCAGACAGGAGGGAGGGGAAAAACTGTTTTTT; cdr3_aa: CAISRQEGGEKLFF